This TCR beta chain was observed in a study of cytotoxic CD8 clonotypes in ibrutinib-treated CLL. Across the study: The response samples were taken once patients had been treated for a median of 12 months, range 6 to 36.

The V gene's germline CDR1 is SGDLS and CDR2 YYNGEE. This CDR3 comprises 13 residues. Trimming cost V 6 bases and J 2 bases, with 9 bases left between them. Findings and limits, study-wide: Shared public clonotypes were rare, and on treatment they either got smaller or stayed the same. Clonality was higher at baseline than in age-matched healthy donors and tracked circulating CD8+ T-cell counts.

TCRdb keeps only in-frame clones here, not all; method: immunoSEQ multiplex PCR. The sample has approximately 80,000 clones, about 86% seen once. A note on this clone: Its target is not known.

J is TRBJ2-1 and V is TRBV9; possibly TRBD1 for D (5 bases). Specimen: PBMCs, collected before ibrutinib treatment. The sequence was obtained from a human donor with chronic lymphocytic leukemia. CDR3 in DNA: TGTGCCAGCAACAAGGGGACCTACAATGAGCAGTTCTTC. Translation gives CASNKGTYNEQFF.